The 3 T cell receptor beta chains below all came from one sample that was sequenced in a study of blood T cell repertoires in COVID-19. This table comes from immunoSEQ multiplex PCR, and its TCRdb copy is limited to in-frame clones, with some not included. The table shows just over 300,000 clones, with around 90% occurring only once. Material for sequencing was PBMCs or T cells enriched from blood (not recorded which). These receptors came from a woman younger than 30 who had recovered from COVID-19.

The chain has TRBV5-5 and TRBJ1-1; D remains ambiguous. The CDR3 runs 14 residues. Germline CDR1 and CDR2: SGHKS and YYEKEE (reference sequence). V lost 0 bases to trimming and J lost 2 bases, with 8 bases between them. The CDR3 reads CASSLVGGNTEAFF. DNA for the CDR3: TGTGCCAGCAGCTTGGTGGGAGGAAACACTGAAGCTTTCTTT.

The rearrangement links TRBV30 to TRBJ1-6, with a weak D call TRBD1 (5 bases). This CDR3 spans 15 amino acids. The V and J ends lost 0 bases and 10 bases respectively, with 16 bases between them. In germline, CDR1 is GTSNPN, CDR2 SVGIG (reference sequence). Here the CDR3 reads CAWSVLNKAGSPLHF. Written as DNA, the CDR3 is TGTGCCTGGAGTGTACTCAACAAAGCAGGGTCACCCCTCCACTTT. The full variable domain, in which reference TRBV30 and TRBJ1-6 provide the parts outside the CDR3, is SQTIHQWPATLVQPVGSPLSLECTVEGTSNPNLYWYRQAAGRGLQLLFYSVGIGQISSEVPQNLSASRPQDRQFILSSKKLLLSDSGFYLCAWSVLNKAGSPLHFGNGTRLTVT.

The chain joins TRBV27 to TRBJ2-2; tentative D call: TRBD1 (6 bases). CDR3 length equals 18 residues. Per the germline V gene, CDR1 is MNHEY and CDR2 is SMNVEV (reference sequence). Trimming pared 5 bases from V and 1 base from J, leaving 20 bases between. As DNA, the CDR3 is TGTGCCAGCAGTCCACTCACAGGGAGAGGGGAGAACACCGGGGAGCTGTTTTTT. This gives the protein CASSPLTGRGENTGELFF.